The 3 T cell receptor beta chains given below trace back to one sample, sequenced in a study of Graves' ophthalmopathy and Graves' hyperthyroidism. Using RNA transcripts, the TCR beta CDR3 regions were amplified. HTBI-primed RT-PCR formed the first round, and a multiplex PCR formed the second. TCRdb reprocessed the multiplex PCR reads with MiXCR, giving one entry per CDR3 protein. The sample shows under 250,000 distinct CDR3 sequences, around a fifth of them seen only once. The specimen sequenced was peripheral blood. All receptors come from a woman aged 45-65 years with Graves' ophthalmopathy.

This clonotype was counted a single time. The rearrangement uses TRBV6-5 and TRBJ1-5; D gene unclear. The CDR3 is made up of 15 amino acids. V was shortened by 0 bases and J by 4 bases, with 10 bases between the two germline ends. Germline V gene lookup returns CDR1 MNHEY and CDR2 SVGAGI. The CDR3 protein is CASSYSIAANQPQHF. DNA for the CDR3: TGTGCCAGCAGTTACTCGATTGCGGCTAATCAGCCCCAGCATTTT.

To note about this clonotype: Given a much more abundant clone one base away, this may be a read error. This rearrangement joins TRBV20-1 to TRBJ1-1, with no clear D. CDR3 size: 14 residues. Trimming left V 5 bases short and J 3 bases short, with 16 bases between. Germline V gene sequence: CDR1 DFQATT, CDR2 SNEGSKA (reference sequence). The CDR3 reads CSAPTSGSDTEAFF. The CDR3 DNA follows: TGCAGTGCTCCAACGTCAGGTTCGGACACTGAAGCTTTCTTT.

This sequence joins TRBV11-3 and TRBJ2-7, with D perhaps matching TRBD1 (6 bases). Germline CDR1 SGHNT, CDR2 YENEEA. The CDR3 covers 12 residues. V was cut by 7 bases and J by 6 bases, with 13 bases left in between. CDR3 nucleotide sequence: TGTGCCAGCACCAACAGGGTCGGCGAGCAGTACTTC. This translates into CASTNRVGEQYF.